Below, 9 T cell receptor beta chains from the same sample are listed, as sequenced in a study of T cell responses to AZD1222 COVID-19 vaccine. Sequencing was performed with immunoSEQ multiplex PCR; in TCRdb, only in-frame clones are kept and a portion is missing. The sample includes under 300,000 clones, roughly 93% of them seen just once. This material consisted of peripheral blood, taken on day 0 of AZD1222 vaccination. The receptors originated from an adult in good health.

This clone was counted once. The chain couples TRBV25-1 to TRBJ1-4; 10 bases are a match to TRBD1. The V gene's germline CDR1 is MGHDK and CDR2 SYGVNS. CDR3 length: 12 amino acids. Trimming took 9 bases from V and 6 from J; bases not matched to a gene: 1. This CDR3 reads CARGTGDEKLFF. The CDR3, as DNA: TGTGCCAGAGGGACAGGGGATGAAAAACTGTTTTTT.

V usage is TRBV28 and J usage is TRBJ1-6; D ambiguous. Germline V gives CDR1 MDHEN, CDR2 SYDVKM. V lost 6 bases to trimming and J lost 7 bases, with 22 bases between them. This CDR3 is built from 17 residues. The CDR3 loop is CASSPRLRSVKNSPLHF. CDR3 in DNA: TGTGCCAGCAGCCCTCGGTTACGGTCGGTTAAGAATTCACCCCTCCACTTT. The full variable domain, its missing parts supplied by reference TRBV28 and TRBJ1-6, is DVKVTQSSRYLVKRTGEKVFLECVQDMDHENMFWYRQDPGLGLRLIYFSYDVKMKEKGDIPEGYSVSREKKERFSLILESASTNQTSMYLCASSPRLRSVKNSPLHFGNGTRLTVT.

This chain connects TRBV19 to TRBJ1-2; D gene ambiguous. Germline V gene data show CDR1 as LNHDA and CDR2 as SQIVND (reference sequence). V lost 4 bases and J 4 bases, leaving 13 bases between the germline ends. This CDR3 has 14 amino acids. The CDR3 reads CASSTPQSGYGYTF. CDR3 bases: TGTGCCAGTAGTACCCCTCAGAGCGGCTATGGCTACACCTTC.

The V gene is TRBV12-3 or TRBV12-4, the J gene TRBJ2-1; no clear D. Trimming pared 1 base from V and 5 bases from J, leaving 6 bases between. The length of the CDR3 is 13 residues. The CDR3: CASSLVTHNEQFF. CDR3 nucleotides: TGTGCCAGCAGTTTAGTGACACACAATGAGCAGTTCTTC.

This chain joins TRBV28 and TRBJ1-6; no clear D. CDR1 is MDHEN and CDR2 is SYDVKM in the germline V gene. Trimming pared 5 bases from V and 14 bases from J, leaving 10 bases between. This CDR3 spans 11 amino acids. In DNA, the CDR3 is TGTGCCAGCAGTCCCAGCGGGGCCCTCCACTTT. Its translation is CASSPSGALHF.

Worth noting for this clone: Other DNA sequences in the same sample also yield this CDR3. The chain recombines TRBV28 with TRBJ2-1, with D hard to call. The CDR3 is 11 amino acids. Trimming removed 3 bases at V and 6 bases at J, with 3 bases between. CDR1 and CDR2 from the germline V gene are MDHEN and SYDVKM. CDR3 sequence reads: CASSLVNEQFF. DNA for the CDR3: TGTGCCAGCAGTTTGGTCAATGAGCAGTTCTTC.

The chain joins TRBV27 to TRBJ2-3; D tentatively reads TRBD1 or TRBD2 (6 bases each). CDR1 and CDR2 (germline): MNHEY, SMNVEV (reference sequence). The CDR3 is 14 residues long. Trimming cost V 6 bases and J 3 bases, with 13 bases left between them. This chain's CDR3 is CASRTGRLTDTQYF. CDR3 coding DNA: TGTGCCAGCAGAACAGGGAGGTTAACAGATACGCAGTATTTT.

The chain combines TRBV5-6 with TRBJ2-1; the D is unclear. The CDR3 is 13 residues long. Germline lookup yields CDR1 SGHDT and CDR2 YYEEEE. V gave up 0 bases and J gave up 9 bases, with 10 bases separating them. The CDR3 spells CASSLEAGSEQFF. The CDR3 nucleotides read TGTGCCAGCAGCTTGGAGGCCGGCAGTGAGCAGTTCTTC.

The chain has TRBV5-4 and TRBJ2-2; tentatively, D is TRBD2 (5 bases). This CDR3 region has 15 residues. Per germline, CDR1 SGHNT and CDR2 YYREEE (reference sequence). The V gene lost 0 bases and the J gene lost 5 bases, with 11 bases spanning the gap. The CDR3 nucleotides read TGTGCCAGCAGCTTGGGGGCGGGTTGGACCGGGGAGCTGTTTTTT. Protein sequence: CASSLGAGWTGELFF. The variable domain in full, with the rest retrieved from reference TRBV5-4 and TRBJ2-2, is ETGVTQSPTHLIKTRGQQVTLRCSSQSGHNTVSWYQQALGQGPQFIFQYYREEENGRGNFPPRFSGLQFPNYSSELNVNALELDDSALYLCASSLGAGWTGELFFGEGSRLTVL.